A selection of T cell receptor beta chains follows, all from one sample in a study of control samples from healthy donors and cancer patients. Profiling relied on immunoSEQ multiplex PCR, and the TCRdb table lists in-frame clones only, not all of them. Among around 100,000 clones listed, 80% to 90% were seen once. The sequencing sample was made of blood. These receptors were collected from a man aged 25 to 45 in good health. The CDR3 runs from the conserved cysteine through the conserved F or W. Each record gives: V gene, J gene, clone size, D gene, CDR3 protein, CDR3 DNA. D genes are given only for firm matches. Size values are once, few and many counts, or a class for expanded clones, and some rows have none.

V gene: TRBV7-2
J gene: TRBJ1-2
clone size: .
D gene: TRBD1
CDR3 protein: CASSARQGMGYTF
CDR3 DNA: TGTGCCAGCAGCGCAAGACAGGGGATGGGCTACACCTTC

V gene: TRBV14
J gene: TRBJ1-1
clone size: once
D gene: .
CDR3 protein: CASSRGGMNTEAFF
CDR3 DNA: TGTGCCAGCAGCCGAGGGGGGATGAACACTGAAGCTTTCTTT

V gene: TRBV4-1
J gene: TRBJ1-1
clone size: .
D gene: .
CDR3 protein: CASSQLPSENTEAFF
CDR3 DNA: TGCGCCAGCAGCCAATTACCCTCTGAGAACACTGAAGCTTTCTTT

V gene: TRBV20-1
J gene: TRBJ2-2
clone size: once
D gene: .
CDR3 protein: CSASSHSTGELFF
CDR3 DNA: TGCAGTGCTAGTAGCCATTCCACCGGGGAGCTGTTTTTT

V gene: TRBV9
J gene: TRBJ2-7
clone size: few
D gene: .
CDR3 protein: CASSPGQGRFYEQYF
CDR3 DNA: TGTGCCAGCAGCCCGGGGCAGGGCCGCTTTTACGAGCAGTACTTC

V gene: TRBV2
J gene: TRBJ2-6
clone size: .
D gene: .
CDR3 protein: CASSEAVRGSGANVLTF
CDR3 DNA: TGTGCCAGCAGTGAAGCGGTCCGGGGTTCTGGGGCCAACGTCCTGACTTTC

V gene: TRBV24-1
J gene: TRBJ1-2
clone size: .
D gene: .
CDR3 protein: CATSDFDGDGYTF
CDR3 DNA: TGTGCCACCAGTGATTTTGACGGGGATGGCTACACCTTC

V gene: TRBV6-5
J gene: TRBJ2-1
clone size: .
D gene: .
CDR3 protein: CASTQLRGGNEQFF
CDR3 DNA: TGTGCCAGCACTCAACTTAGGGGGGGCAATGAGCAGTTCTTC

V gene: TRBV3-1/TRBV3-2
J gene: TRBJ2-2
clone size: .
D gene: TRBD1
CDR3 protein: CASSQTTGVDTGELFF
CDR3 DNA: TGTGCCAGCAGCCAAACGACAGGGGTAGACACCGGGGAGCTGTTTTTT

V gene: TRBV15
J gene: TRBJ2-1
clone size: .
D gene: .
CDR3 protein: CATSRVSSGLVEQFF
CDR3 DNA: TGTGCCACCAGCAGAGTAAGTTCTGGACTCGTTGAGCAGTTCTTC

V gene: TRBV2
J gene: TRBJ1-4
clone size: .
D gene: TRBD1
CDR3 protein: CASSLSGTGGFATNEKLFF
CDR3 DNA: TGTGCCAGCAGTTTATCCGGGACAGGGGGCTTTGCAACTAATGAAAAACTGTTTTTT

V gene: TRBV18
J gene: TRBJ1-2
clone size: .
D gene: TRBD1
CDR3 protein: CASSPYLDRDYTF
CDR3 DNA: TGTGCCAGCTCACCATATCTCGACAGGGATTACACCTTC

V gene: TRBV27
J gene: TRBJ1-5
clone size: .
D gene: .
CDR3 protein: CASRRGDQPQHF
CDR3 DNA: TGTGCCAGCAGAAGAGGGGATCAGCCCCAGCATTTT

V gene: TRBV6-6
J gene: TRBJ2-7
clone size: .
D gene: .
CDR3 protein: CASSYSGSVPGRYF
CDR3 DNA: TGTGCCAGCAGTTACTCCGGATCAGTACCCGGACGGTACTTC

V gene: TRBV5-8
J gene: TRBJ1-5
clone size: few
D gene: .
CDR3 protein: CASSLRQTSQPQHF
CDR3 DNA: TGTGCCAGCAGCTTGCGCCAGACCAGTCAGCCCCAGCATTTT

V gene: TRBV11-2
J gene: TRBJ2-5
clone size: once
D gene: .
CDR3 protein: CASSLWQGPEETQYF
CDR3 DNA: TGTGCCAGCAGCTTATGGCAGGGACCCGAAGAGACCCAGTACTTC

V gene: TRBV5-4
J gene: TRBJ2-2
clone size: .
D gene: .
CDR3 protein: CASRPDNSNTGELFF
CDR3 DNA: TGTGCCAGCAGGCCGGACAATTCGAACACCGGGGAGCTGTTTTTT

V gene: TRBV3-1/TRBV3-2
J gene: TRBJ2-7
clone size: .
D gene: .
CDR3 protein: CASSSEGQRINYEQYF
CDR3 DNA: TGTGCCAGCAGCTCAGAAGGACAGCGAATTAACTACGAGCAGTACTTC

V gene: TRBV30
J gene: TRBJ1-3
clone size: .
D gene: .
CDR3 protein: CAWSAHPGSSSGNTIYF
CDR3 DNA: TGTGCCTGGAGTGCACATCCCGGGAGTAGCTCTGGAAACACCATATATTTT

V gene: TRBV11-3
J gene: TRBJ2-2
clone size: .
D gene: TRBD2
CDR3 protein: CASSLEVAGWVTGELFF
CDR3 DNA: TGTGCCAGCAGCTTAGAGGTAGCGGGATGGGTCACCGGGGAGCTGTTTTTT

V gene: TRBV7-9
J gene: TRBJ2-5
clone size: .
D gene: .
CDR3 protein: CASSLANQGQETQYF
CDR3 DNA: TGTGCCAGCAGCTTAGCGAATCAGGGGCAAGAGACCCAGTACTTC

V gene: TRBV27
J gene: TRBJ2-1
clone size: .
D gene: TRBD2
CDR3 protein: CASSLGLAGGNEQFF
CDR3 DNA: TGTGCCAGCAGTTTAGGACTAGCGGGAGGTAATGAGCAGTTCTTC

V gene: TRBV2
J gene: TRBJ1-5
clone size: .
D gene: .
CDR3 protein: CASSLVDQPQHF
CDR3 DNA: TGTGCCAGCAGTTTGGTGGATCAGCCCCAGCATTTT

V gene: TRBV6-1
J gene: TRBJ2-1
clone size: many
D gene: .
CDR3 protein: CASSEPGDSNEQFF
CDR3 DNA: TGTGCCAGCAGTGAACCGGGTGACAGTAATGAGCAGTTCTTC

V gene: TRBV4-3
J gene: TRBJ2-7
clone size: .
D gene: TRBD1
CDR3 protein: CASSRDRGGYEQYF
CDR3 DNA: TGCGCCAGCAGCAGGGACAGGGGGGGGTACGAGCAGTACTTC

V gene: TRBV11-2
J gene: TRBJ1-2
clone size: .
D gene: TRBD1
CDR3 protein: CASSLGGTGTGGYTF
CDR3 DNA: TGTGCCAGCAGCTTAGGAGGTACAGGGACAGGTGGCTACACCTTC

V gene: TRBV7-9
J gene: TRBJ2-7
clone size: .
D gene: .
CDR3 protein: CASSPPAGYEQYF
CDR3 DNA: TGTGCCAGCAGCCCGCCTGCAGGGTACGAGCAGTACTTC

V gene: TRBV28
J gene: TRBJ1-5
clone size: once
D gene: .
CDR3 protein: CASSLDVGHSNQPQHF
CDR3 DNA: TGTGCCAGCAGTTTAGATGTGGGACATAGCAATCAGCCCCAGCATTTT

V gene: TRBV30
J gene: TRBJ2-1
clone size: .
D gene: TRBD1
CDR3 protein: CAWSGQVQFF
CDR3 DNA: TGTGCCTGGTCCGGACAGGTGCAGTTCTTC